This passage covers 10 T cell receptor beta chains from one sample sequenced in a study of long-term antiretroviral therapy in people with HIV. The assay used was immunoSEQ (version v3.0), run at survey level. Sequencing used immunoSEQ multiplex PCR; TCRdb keeps in-frame clones, though not all of them. The sample lists approximately 24,000 clones, approximately 90% occurring once. The sequencing here drew on unsorted PBMCs, taken 1.8 years before starting antiretroviral therapy. These receptors were taken from a man aged 45-60 years with HIV.

This clone was found once. The V call is TRBV28, the J call TRBJ2-1; D gene uncertain. The CDR3 consists of 11 residues. Trimming cost V 7 bases and J 9 bases, with 10 bases left between them. Germline assignment: CDR1 MDHEN and CDR2 SYDVKM. The CDR3 DNA follows: TGTGCCAGCAACGTGTGGGGTGAGCAGTTCTTC. Protein: CASNVWGEQFF.

This rearrangement joins TRBV5-5 to TRBJ1-5; D not resolved. The CDR3 extends over 16 amino acids. CDR1 and CDR2 from the germline V gene are SGHKS and YYEKEE (reference sequence). The V end lost 0 bases, the J end lost 3 bases, and 13 bases lay between the germline ends. The CDR3: CASSLGYRENNQPQHF. CDR3 DNA: TGTGCCAGCAGCTTGGGTTACCGGGAAAACAATCAGCCCCAGCATTTT.

The J gene is TRBJ2-1, the V gene TRBV6-5; D may be TRBD2 (5 bases). The length of the CDR3 is 16 residues. CDR1 and CDR2 from the germline V gene are MNHEY and SVGAGI. Trimming removed 4 bases at V and 4 bases at J, with 17 bases between. The CDR3 nucleotides are TGTGCCAGCAGTTCTCAGCCCAGAGAGGGTTACAATGAGCAGTTCTTC. It encodes CASSSQPREGYNEQFF.

This CDR3 is CASSLATGRIGNGYTF. Written as DNA, the CDR3 is TGTGCCAGCAGCTTAGCCACCGGCAGGATCGGCAATGGCTACACCTTC. The rearrangement links TRBV7-9 to TRBJ1-2; no clear D gene. Trimming pared 0 bases from V and 6 bases from J, leaving 17 bases between. The CDR3 has 16 amino acids. Looked up from germline, CDR1 is SEHNR and CDR2 is FQNEAQ (reference sequence).

The chain uses TRBV10-3 and TRBJ1-3, with D perhaps matching TRBD1 (5 bases). The CDR3 sequence is 15 residues long. Germline loops: CDR1 ENHRY, CDR2 SYGVKD. Trimming took off 8 bases at V and 2 bases at J, with 16 bases between the two ends. CDR3 DNA: TGTGCCATCGCTGGGACGCCGAGTCCTGGAAACACCATATATTTT. This encodes CAIAGTPSPGNTIYF.

The rearrangement joins TRBV5-4 to TRBJ1-3; a possible D gene is TRBD1 (5 bases). Germline V gene lookup returns CDR1 SGHNT and CDR2 YYREEE (reference sequence). This CDR3 comprises 15 residues. V lost 5 bases and J lost 0, with 12 bases in between. CDR3 nucleotides: TGTGCCAGCAGTCCCGGGACCTACTCTGGAAACACCATATATTTT. The encoded protein is CASSPGTYSGNTIYF.

This clone was recorded only once. The chain employs TRBV29-1 and TRBJ2-7; either TRBD1 or TRBD2 may fit D (7 bases each). Trimming stripped 4 bases from V and 5 bases from J, with 15 bases between. The CDR3 runs to 13 residues. Germline CDR1 is SQVTM and CDR2 is ANQGSEA. CDR3 region: CSVVRGGLHEQYF. The DNA for the CDR3 is TGCAGCGTTGTCAGGGGGGGCTTACACGAGCAGTACTTC.

This clone has a single count. V usage is TRBV11-3 and J usage is TRBJ2-2, with D maybe TRBD2 (6 bases). This CDR3 comprises 14 residues. V lost 1 base, J lost 6 bases, and 9 bases lay in between. Germline-derived CDR1 and CDR2 are SGHNT and YENEEA. CDR3 nucleotide sequence: TGTGCCAGCAGCTTAGCCAGGGAGGCCGGGGAGCTGTTTTTT. It yields the protein CASSLAREAGELFF.

The J gene is TRBJ2-5, the V gene TRBV5-1; 12 bases line up with TRBD1. Germline loops: CDR1 SGHRS, CDR2 YFSETQ. This CDR3 spans 21 amino acids. After removal of 0 bases from V and 1 base from J, the junction contained 16 bases not matched to a gene. CDR3: CASSLVSGQGAPSGRQETQYF. Written as DNA, the CDR3 is TGCGCCAGCAGCTTGGTCTCGGGACAGGGGGCCCCTAGCGGGCGCCAAGAGACCCAGTACTTC.

The V and J genes are TRBV4-1 and TRBJ1-3; D gene uncertain. The CDR3 covers 15 residues. Germline-derived CDR1 and CDR2 are MGHRA and YSYEKL. Between the trimmed V and J ends, which lost 3 bases and 7 bases, there was a span of 16 bases. Here the CDR3 reads CASSHLDPRGNTIYF. DNA of the CDR3: TGCGCCAGCAGCCACCTGGACCCCCGAGGGAACACCATATATTTT.